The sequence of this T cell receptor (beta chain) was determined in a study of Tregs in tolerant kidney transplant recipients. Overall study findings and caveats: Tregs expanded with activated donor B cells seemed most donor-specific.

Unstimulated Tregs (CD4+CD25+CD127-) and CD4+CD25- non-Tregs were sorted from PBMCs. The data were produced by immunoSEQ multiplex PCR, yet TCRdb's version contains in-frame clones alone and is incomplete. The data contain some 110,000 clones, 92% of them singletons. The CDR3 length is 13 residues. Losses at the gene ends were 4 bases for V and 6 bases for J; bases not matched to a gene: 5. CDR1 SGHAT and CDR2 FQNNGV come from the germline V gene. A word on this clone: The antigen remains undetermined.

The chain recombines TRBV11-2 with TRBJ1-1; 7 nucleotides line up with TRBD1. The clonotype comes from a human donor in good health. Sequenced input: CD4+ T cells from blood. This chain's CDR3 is CASSSPGTAEAFF. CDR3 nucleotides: TGTGCCAGCAGCTCACCCGGGACAGCTGAAGCTTTCTTT.